The 10 T cell receptor beta chains reported below all come from one sample, sequenced in a study of naive and memory T cell subsets. These receptors have no known antigen. Study-wide findings and caveats: Possibly reflecting memory cells re-expressing CD45RA, a few larger clonotypes occurred in naive repertoires, especially CD8.

Two oligonucleotides, mixed equimolar, formed the beta constant-region primer covering TRBC1 and TRBC2. Four rounds of PCR amplified the ligated cDNA using nested alpha and beta constant-region primers plus SP2. TCRdb fed the UMI-ligation and nested PCR reads into MiXCR, producing one record per CDR3 protein. The table lists 90,000 to 120,000 distinct CDR3 sequences, roughly 15% of them singletons. The specimen was naive CD8+ T cells from blood. These receptors all stem from a human donor in good health.

The rearrangement uses TRBV4-3 and TRBJ1-4; D not resolved. Trimming stripped 4 bases from V and 4 bases from J, with 7 bases between. The CDR3 has 13 residues. Germline V gives CDR1 LGHNA, CDR2 YSLEER. The chain's CDR3 is CASSPVDNEKLFF. CDR3 in DNA: TGCGCCAGCAGCCCGGTGGATAATGAAAAACTGTTTTTT.

The V and J genes are TRBV4-1 and TRBJ2-7; 7 bases match TRBD1. Germline V lookup: CDR1 MGHRA, CDR2 YSYEKL. The J segment lost 3 bases and the V segment lost 3 bases, leaving 11 bases of the junction unmatched. The CDR3 loop spans 16 amino acids. In nucleotides, the CDR3 is TGCGCCAGCAGCCATGCACAGGGGACCCGTCTCTACGAGCAGTACTTC. Translating gives CASSHAQGTRLYEQYF.

There are a few counts of this clonotype. The gene calls are TRBV29-1 and TRBJ2-1, with D unresolved. Per the germline V gene, CDR1 is SQVTM and CDR2 is ANQGSEA. The CDR3 runs to 11 residues. The V and J ends lost 4 bases and 10 bases respectively, with 11 bases between them. CDR3 in DNA: TGCAGCGTTGGGCCCCTCGCCGAGCAGTTCTTC. This gives the protein CSVGPLAEQFF.

The table lists this clonotype with a few counts. This chain uses TRBV6-2 or TRBV6-3 with TRBJ1-2; D is possibly TRBD1 (6 bases). V was clipped by 6 bases and J by 1 base, with 12 bases between them. The CDR3 runs to 14 residues. CDR1 is MNHEY and CDR2 is SVGEGT in the germline V gene. The CDR3 region is CASRRGTLNYGYTF. Here the CDR3 DNA reads TGTGCCAGCAGGAGGGGGACCCTTAACTATGGCTACACCTTC.

In this sample, this clonotype turned up a few times. The chain recombines TRBV11-2 with TRBJ2-3; D might be TRBD1 or TRBD2, each matching 5 bases. CDR1 is SGHAT, CDR2 FQNNGV, per germline. This CDR3 contains 15 residues. V gave up 3 bases and J gave up 1 base, with 11 bases separating them. CDR3 DNA sequence: TGTGCCAGCAGCTTCTGGGGGTCGGGCACAGATACGCAGTATTTT. The encoded protein is CASSFWGSGTDTQYF.

The rearrangement uses TRBV9 and TRBJ2-5, with D tentatively TRBD1 or TRBD2 (5 bases each). V was trimmed by 0 bases and J by 3 bases, leaving 9 bases between them. The germline V gene encodes CDR1 SGDLS and CDR2 YYNGEE. The length of the CDR3 is 14 residues. The CDR3 DNA reads as TGTGCCAGCAGCGTAGGAGGGGAAGAAGAGACCCAGTACTTC. Amino acid sequence: CASSVGGEEETQYF.

The chain combines TRBV5-1 with TRBJ2-1, with D perhaps being TRBD1 or TRBD2 (5 bases each). The CDR3 consists of 14 residues. Trimming left V 1 base short and J 7 bases short, with 12 bases between. Germline V lookup: CDR1 SGHRS, CDR2 YFSETQ. CDR3 nucleotides: TGCGCCAGCAGCTTGTGGGGGTTGGAGAATGAGCAGTTCTTC. Residues: CASSLWGLENEQFF.

In this sample, this clonotype turned up a few times. V is TRBV27 and J is TRBJ1-1; D not resolved. The CDR3 totals 11 residues. V was trimmed by 4 bases and J by 10 bases, leaving 10 bases between them. Per the germline V gene, CDR1 is MNHEY and CDR2 is SMNVEV (reference sequence). The DNA for the CDR3 is TGTGCCAGCAGTTCCGGAGTTGGAGCTTTCTTT. The encoded protein is CASSSGVGAFF.

This clonotype has ten or more counts. The chain carries TRBV20-1 and TRBJ2-1; no reliable D call. The CDR3 is made up of 12 amino acids. Trimming stripped 3 bases from V and 4 bases from J, with 7 bases between. From germline, CDR1 is DFQATT and CDR2 SNEGSKA (reference sequence). This CDR3 reads CSARTFYNEQFF. The CDR3 DNA sequence: TGCAGTGCTAGGACTTTTTACAATGAGCAGTTCTTC.

The sample holds many counts of this clonotype. V usage is TRBV7-9 and J usage is TRBJ1-5; tentative D call: TRBD1 (5 bases). V dropped 5 bases and J dropped 3 bases, with 11 bases sitting between them. The CDR3 extends over 14 amino acids. CDR1 is SEHNR and CDR2 is FQNEAQ in the germline V gene (reference sequence). In nucleotides, the CDR3 is TGTGCCAGCAGCCCGGGGACCTCCAATCAGCCCCAGCATTTT. Translation gives CASSPGTSNQPQHF.